The rows below give T cell receptor beta chains drawn from one sample of a study of graft-versus-host responses after intestinal transplantation. TCRdb keeps only in-frame clones here, not all; method: immunoSEQ multiplex PCR. The table shows 95,000 to 110,000 clones, with about 91% occurring only once. Antigen specificity for these receptors is unknown. The source was unstimulated CD4+ T cells sorted from spleen or lymph node cells, collected before transplant. These receptors came from a human donor who was the organ donor for an intestinal transplant. Each CDR3 is given without its conserved first and last residue.

V gene	J gene	CDR3 protein
TRBV6-1	TRBJ1-1	ASSLPGTTWTEAF
TRBV6-1	TRBJ2-3	ASSFLGHTDTQY
TRBV15	TRBJ2-5	ATSRASGGRETQY
TRBV5-1	TRBJ1-4	ASSRGIEGNEKLF
TRBV2	TRBJ1-4	ASSGQSGATNEKLF
TRBV29-1	TRBJ2-5	SVARGRETQY
TRBV7-3	TRBJ2-7	ASSSQAGGLYEQY
TRBV7-2	TRBJ1-1	ASSPGHQNTEAF
TRBV5-1	TRBJ2-5	ASSLGQGAETQY
TRBV10-3	TRBJ1-4	AISESIGTANEKLF
TRBV6-5	TRBJ2-2	ASTYTGELF
TRBV5-1	TRBJ1-6	ASSLGGREGSPLH
TRBV6-1	TRBJ2-7	ASTPAGNYEQY
TRBV27	TRBJ2-2	ASSFSGWTGELF